A selection of T cell receptor beta chains follows, all from one sample in a study of cytomegalovirus exposure and HLA in healthy donors. Here immunoSEQ multiplex PCR was the method, and the copy in TCRdb shows in-frame clones only, minus some. Here the sample spans 200,000 to 250,000 clones, less than 90% being singletons. The source material was PBMCs. The origin of the receptors is a woman aged 18-35 years in good health and CMV-seronegative. Each CDR3 is given with its conserved first and last residue. Each record gives: J gene, V gene, clone size, D gene, CDR3 DNA, CDR3 protein. A D gene is named only where the DNA matches it firmly. Not all rows give a size; the values are once, few, many and, for expanded clones, a class.

j_call: TRBJ1-1
v_call: TRBV6-1
clone_size: .
d_call: .
cdr3_nt: TGTGCCAGCAGGGCCAACCCAGGAGAGGCTTTCTTT
cdr3_aa: CASRANPGEAFF

j_call: TRBJ2-7
v_call: TRBV2
clone_size: .
d_call: .
cdr3_nt: TGTGCCAGCAGTGAAGTGGCAGCCTACGAGCAGTACTTC
cdr3_aa: CASSEVAAYEQYF

j_call: TRBJ2-7
v_call: TRBV11-1
clone_size: .
d_call: .
cdr3_nt: TGTGCCAGCAGCTTAGTGTCGGGGGCGGACGAGCAGTACTTC
cdr3_aa: CASSLVSGADEQYF

j_call: TRBJ2-1
v_call: TRBV30
clone_size: .
d_call: TRBD1
cdr3_nt: TGTGCCTGGAGTCGTACAGGGGATGAGCAGTTCTTC
cdr3_aa: CAWSRTGDEQFF

j_call: TRBJ1-2
v_call: TRBV9
clone_size: .
d_call: .
cdr3_nt: TGTGCCAGCAGCGTAGCAATAGGTGATGCATATGGCTACACCTTC
cdr3_aa: CASSVAIGDAYGYTF

j_call: TRBJ1-2
v_call: TRBV7-9
clone_size: few
d_call: TRBD1
cdr3_nt: TGTGCCAGCAGCTCAGGGGGCAGGTATGGCTACACCTTC
cdr3_aa: CASSSGGRYGYTF

j_call: TRBJ1-4
v_call: TRBV18
clone_size: .
d_call: .
cdr3_nt: TGTGCCAGCTCACCCCGGGGCGCACCTAATGAAAAACTGTTTTTT
cdr3_aa: CASSPRGAPNEKLFF

j_call: TRBJ2-1
v_call: TRBV2
clone_size: .
d_call: .
cdr3_nt: TGTGCCAGCAGCCCCATGGGTCAGGGCACAGTCTTC
cdr3_aa: CASSPMGQGTVF

j_call: TRBJ1-5
v_call: TRBV6-6
clone_size: .
d_call: TRBD1
cdr3_nt: TGTGCCAGTTACCAGGGGGGTCTGAGCAATCAGCCCCAGCATTTT
cdr3_aa: CASYQGGLSNQPQHF

j_call: TRBJ1-2
v_call: TRBV6-6
clone_size: .
d_call: TRBD1
cdr3_nt: TGTGCCAGCAGTTACGATGGACAGGGGGTCTTTGGCTACACCTTC
cdr3_aa: CASSYDGQGVFGYTF

j_call: TRBJ1-2
v_call: TRBV30
clone_size: .
d_call: TRBD1
cdr3_nt: TGTGCCTGGGACCTTCTTCCAGGGGGGGCCTACTATGGCTACACCTTC
cdr3_aa: CAWDLLPGGAYYGYTF

j_call: TRBJ1-2
v_call: TRBV12-5
clone_size: few
d_call: .
cdr3_nt: TGTGCTAGTGGTTTAGAATATGGCTACACCTTC
cdr3_aa: CASGLEYGYTF

j_call: TRBJ1-1
v_call: TRBV6-1
clone_size: .
d_call: .
cdr3_nt: TGTGCCAGCAGGATAGTTTGGACCGGAGGGACTGAAGCTTTCTTT
cdr3_aa: CASRIVWTGGTEAFF

j_call: TRBJ2-6
v_call: TRBV6-1
clone_size: .
d_call: .
cdr3_nt: TGTGCCAGCAGTGAAGGGCCAGGGGCCAACGTCCTGACTTTC
cdr3_aa: CASSEGPGANVLTF

j_call: TRBJ2-1
v_call: TRBV7-2
clone_size: .
d_call: .
cdr3_nt: TGTGCCGCCTCCGAGGGCGTCGAGCAGTTCTTC
cdr3_aa: CAASEGVEQFF

j_call: TRBJ1-2
v_call: TRBV4-2
clone_size: .
d_call: .
cdr3_nt: TGTGCCAGCAGCCAAGATCATGAGCTTAGTTCTAGCTACACCTTC
cdr3_aa: CASSQDHELSSSYTF

j_call: TRBJ2-7
v_call: TRBV30
clone_size: .
d_call: .
cdr3_nt: TGTGCCTGGGACAGGAATAGCGGAATGGGGGTGTTCTACGAGCAGTACTTC
cdr3_aa: CAWDRNSGMGVFYEQYF

j_call: TRBJ1-1
v_call: TRBV6-1
clone_size: .
d_call: .
cdr3_nt: TGTGCCAGCAGTGAAGCGTGGGGGGGATTGGGAGCTTTCTTT
cdr3_aa: CASSEAWGGLGAFF

j_call: TRBJ2-1
v_call: TRBV18
clone_size: .
d_call: .
cdr3_nt: TGTGCCAGCTCACCTGCGGATGAGCAGTTCTTC
cdr3_aa: CASSPADEQFF

j_call: TRBJ1-1
v_call: TRBV11-3
clone_size: .
d_call: .
cdr3_nt: TGTGCCAGCAGCTTAGTCCCGGGGGCCGCGTGGACTGAAGCTTTCTTT
cdr3_aa: CASSLVPGAAWTEAFF

j_call: TRBJ1-4
v_call: TRBV4-2
clone_size: .
d_call: .
cdr3_nt: TGTGCCAGCAGCCAAGGGCAGGCTGCTGAAAAACTGTTTTTT
cdr3_aa: CASSQGQAAEKLFF

j_call: TRBJ1-2
v_call: TRBV4-1
clone_size: .
d_call: TRBD1
cdr3_nt: TGCGCCAGCAGCCGAGGACAGGGGGATCTCTATGGCTACACCTTC
cdr3_aa: CASSRGQGDLYGYTF

j_call: TRBJ2-3
v_call: TRBV2
clone_size: few
d_call: TRBD1
cdr3_nt: TGTGCCAGCAGTAGGGACAGGGACGGCCCGCAGTATTTT
cdr3_aa: CASSRDRDGPQYF

j_call: TRBJ1-6
v_call: TRBV7-8
clone_size: .
d_call: .
cdr3_nt: TGTGCCAGCAGTCTAGGGGGAAGAAATTCACCCCTCCACTTT
cdr3_aa: CASSLGGRNSPLHF

j_call: TRBJ1-2
v_call: TRBV6-5
clone_size: .
d_call: .
cdr3_nt: TGTGCCAGCAGGCCGGGACTTAACTATGGCTACACCTTC
cdr3_aa: CASRPGLNYGYTF

j_call: TRBJ2-1
v_call: TRBV19
clone_size: once
d_call: .
cdr3_nt: TGTGCCAGTAGTCTACGGAGGGATGAGCAGTTCTTC
cdr3_aa: CASSLRRDEQFF

j_call: TRBJ2-3
v_call: TRBV5-1
clone_size: .
d_call: TRBD2
cdr3_nt: TGCGCCAGCAGCTCCGGGACTAGCGGGAGGCTCAGCACAGATACGCAGTATTTT
cdr3_aa: CASSSGTSGRLSTDTQYF

j_call: TRBJ2-1
v_call: TRBV5-1
clone_size: .
d_call: .
cdr3_nt: TGCGCCAGCAGCTTGCGACCGTTTGGGGCGGGCGGCGATGAGCAGTTCTTC
cdr3_aa: CASSLRPFGAGGDEQFF

j_call: TRBJ2-1
v_call: TRBV5-1
clone_size: .
d_call: TRBD1
cdr3_nt: TGCGCCAGCAGCTTGACAGGGGCGGATGAGCAGTTCTTC
cdr3_aa: CASSLTGADEQFF

j_call: TRBJ1-2
v_call: TRBV6-6
clone_size: .
d_call: .
cdr3_nt: TGTGCCAGCAGTCAAATGGAGGGGGGCAGCCATGGCTACACCTTC
cdr3_aa: CASSQMEGGSHGYTF

j_call: TRBJ1-1
v_call: TRBV29-1
clone_size: .
d_call: .
cdr3_nt: TGCAGCGTTGAGGAGCGGGAGTACACTGAAGCTTTCTTT
cdr3_aa: CSVEEREYTEAFF

j_call: TRBJ1-1
v_call: TRBV11-2
clone_size: once
d_call: .
cdr3_nt: TGTGCCAGCAGCCCGGGACCCACCTGGGGTGAAGCTTTCTTT
cdr3_aa: CASSPGPTWGEAFF

j_call: TRBJ1-5
v_call: TRBV28
clone_size: few
d_call: .
cdr3_nt: TGTGCCAGCAGTTTAGGGGGAGGGCGTAGCAATCAGCCCCAGCATTTT
cdr3_aa: CASSLGGGRSNQPQHF

j_call: TRBJ2-1
v_call: TRBV30
clone_size: .
d_call: TRBD1
cdr3_nt: TGTGCCTACGACAGGGGATCCTACAATGAGCAGTTCTTC
cdr3_aa: CAYDRGSYNEQFF

j_call: TRBJ2-7
v_call: TRBV18
clone_size: once
d_call: TRBD1
cdr3_nt: TGTGCCAGCTCCGCAAGCCGGGACAGGGGGTACGAGCAGTACTTC
cdr3_aa: CASSASRDRGYEQYF

j_call: TRBJ1-6
v_call: TRBV6-1
clone_size: .
d_call: .
cdr3_nt: TGTGCCAGCAGTGAACAATCGCAGGGGAATAATTCACCCCTCCACTTT
cdr3_aa: CASSEQSQGNNSPLHF

j_call: TRBJ2-1
v_call: TRBV11-2
clone_size: .
d_call: TRBD2
cdr3_nt: TGTGCCAGCAGCTCAGGACTAGCGGGAGGGCCCTACAATGAGCAGTTCTTC
cdr3_aa: CASSSGLAGGPYNEQFF

j_call: TRBJ2-6
v_call: TRBV11-2
clone_size: .
d_call: TRBD1
cdr3_nt: TGTGCCAGCAGCTTCCCCCGGGACAGGGGAATCTCTGGGGCCAACGTCCTGACTTTC
cdr3_aa: CASSFPRDRGISGANVLTF

j_call: TRBJ1-2
v_call: TRBV7-9
clone_size: .
d_call: TRBD1
cdr3_nt: TGTGCCAGCAGCTTTGGGGACAGCTACTCGGGTTATGGCTACACCTTC
cdr3_aa: CASSFGDSYSGYGYTF

j_call: TRBJ1-6
v_call: TRBV6-5
clone_size: .
d_call: TRBD1
cdr3_nt: TGTGCCAGCACCAGGGGGGATCGCAGTTCACCCCTCCACTTT
cdr3_aa: CASTRGDRSSPLHF

j_call: TRBJ2-7
v_call: TRBV6-6
clone_size: .
d_call: TRBD2
cdr3_nt: TGTGCCAGCAGCCGGGGGGGGACTAGCGGCTACGAGCAGTACTTC
cdr3_aa: CASSRGGTSGYEQYF

j_call: TRBJ1-1
v_call: TRBV7-2
clone_size: .
d_call: .
cdr3_nt: TGTGCCAGCAGTTTCACTGGGACGGCCATGAACACTGAAGCTTTCTTT
cdr3_aa: CASSFTGTAMNTEAFF

j_call: TRBJ1-1
v_call: TRBV10-3
clone_size: .
d_call: .
cdr3_nt: TGTGCCATCAGTGAGTCAGGGGCACAGGGTAGAGCTTTCTTT
cdr3_aa: CAISESGAQGRAFF

j_call: TRBJ2-1
v_call: TRBV5-1
clone_size: .
d_call: TRBD1
cdr3_nt: TGCGCCAGCAGTCCGACGGAGGACAGGGCTAGACACAATGAGCAGTTCTTC
cdr3_aa: CASSPTEDRARHNEQFF

j_call: TRBJ2-5
v_call: TRBV6-6
clone_size: .
d_call: TRBD1
cdr3_nt: TGTGCCAGCAGACCCCAGGGGGCGGCGGAAGAGACCCAGTACTTC
cdr3_aa: CASRPQGAAEETQYF

j_call: TRBJ2-7
v_call: TRBV30
clone_size: .
d_call: .
cdr3_nt: TGTGCCTGGTCCCCTCCAGGGGCCGGCGAGCAGTACTTC
cdr3_aa: CAWSPPGAGEQYF

j_call: TRBJ1-1
v_call: TRBV5-1
clone_size: few
d_call: .
cdr3_nt: TGCGCCAGCAGCTTGCTCGGCAGGTCGGAGTCTGAAGCTTTCTTT
cdr3_aa: CASSLLGRSESEAFF

j_call: TRBJ2-7
v_call: TRBV5-4
clone_size: .
d_call: TRBD2
cdr3_nt: TGTGCCAGCAGCGCGACTAGCGGGGGTTTCTCCTACGAGCAGTACTTC
cdr3_aa: CASSATSGGFSYEQYF

j_call: TRBJ2-5
v_call: TRBV9
clone_size: once
d_call: .
cdr3_nt: TGTGCCAGCAGCGCTAGGGGAATAGCGGAAGAGACCCAGTACTTC
cdr3_aa: CASSARGIAEETQYF

j_call: TRBJ1-1
v_call: TRBV9
clone_size: .
d_call: .
cdr3_nt: TGTGCCAGCAGCTTATCGGGCACTTCTAGCGCTGAAGCTTTCTTT
cdr3_aa: CASSLSGTSSAEAFF

j_call: TRBJ1-1
v_call: TRBV7-2
clone_size: .
d_call: .
cdr3_nt: TGTGCCAGCAGCTTAGGGACAGCGATGAACACTGAAGCTTTCTTT
cdr3_aa: CASSLGTAMNTEAFF

j_call: TRBJ1-5
v_call: TRBV6-6
clone_size: once
d_call: TRBD1
cdr3_nt: TGTGCCAGCAGTCGGGAAACCGGGACAGATCAGCCCCAGCATTTT
cdr3_aa: CASSRETGTDQPQHF

j_call: TRBJ2-7
v_call: TRBV6-1
clone_size: .
d_call: .
cdr3_nt: TGTGCCAGCAGTGGGAGGGGGGGCTCCTACGAGCAGTACTTC
cdr3_aa: CASSGRGGSYEQYF

j_call: TRBJ2-7
v_call: TRBV6-4
clone_size: .
d_call: TRBD1
cdr3_nt: TGTGCCAGCAGCTACAGGGGGCCCTCCTACGAGCAGTACTTC
cdr3_aa: CASSYRGPSYEQYF

j_call: TRBJ1-1
v_call: TRBV2
clone_size: .
d_call: TRBD1
cdr3_nt: TGTGCCAGCCGCTCTGACAGGGACACTGAAGCTTTCTTT
cdr3_aa: CASRSDRDTEAFF

j_call: TRBJ2-5
v_call: TRBV6-1
clone_size: .
d_call: .
cdr3_nt: TGTGCCAGCAGCTCACGTCGGGAGACCCAGTACTTC
cdr3_aa: CASSSRRETQYF

j_call: TRBJ2-3
v_call: TRBV30
clone_size: .
d_call: .
cdr3_nt: TGTGCCTGGAGTCTCCTGGATCAGAGCACAGATACGCAGTATTTT
cdr3_aa: CAWSLLDQSTDTQYF

j_call: TRBJ2-3
v_call: TRBV9
clone_size: once
d_call: .
cdr3_nt: TGTGCCAGCAGCGTCTCGGGACTTCTCACAGATACGCAGTATTTT
cdr3_aa: CASSVSGLLTDTQYF